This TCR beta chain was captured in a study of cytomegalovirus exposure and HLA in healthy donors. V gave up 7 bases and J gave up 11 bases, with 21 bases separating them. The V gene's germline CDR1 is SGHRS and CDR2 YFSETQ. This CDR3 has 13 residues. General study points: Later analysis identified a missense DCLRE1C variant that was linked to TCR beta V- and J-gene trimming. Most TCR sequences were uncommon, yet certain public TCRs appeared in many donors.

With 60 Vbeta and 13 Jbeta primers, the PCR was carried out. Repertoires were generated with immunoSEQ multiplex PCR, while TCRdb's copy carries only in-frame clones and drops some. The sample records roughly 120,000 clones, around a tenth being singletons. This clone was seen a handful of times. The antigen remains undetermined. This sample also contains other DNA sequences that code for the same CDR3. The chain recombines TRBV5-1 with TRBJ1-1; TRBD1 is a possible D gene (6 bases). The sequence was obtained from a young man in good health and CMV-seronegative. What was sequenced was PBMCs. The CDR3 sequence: CASDARGGGEAFF. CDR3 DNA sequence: TGCGCCAGCGACGCCCGGGGGGGCGGTGAGGCTTTCTTT.